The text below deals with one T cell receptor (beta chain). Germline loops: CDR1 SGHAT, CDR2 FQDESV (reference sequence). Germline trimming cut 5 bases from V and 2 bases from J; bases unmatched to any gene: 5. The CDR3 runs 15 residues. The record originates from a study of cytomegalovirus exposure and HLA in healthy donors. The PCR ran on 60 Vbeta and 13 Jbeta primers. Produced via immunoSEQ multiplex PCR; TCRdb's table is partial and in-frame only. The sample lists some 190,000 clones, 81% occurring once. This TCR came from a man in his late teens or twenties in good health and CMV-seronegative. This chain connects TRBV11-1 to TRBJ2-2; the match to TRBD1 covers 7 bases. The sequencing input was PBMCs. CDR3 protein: CASSKRGPNTGELFF. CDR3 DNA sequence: TGTGCCAGCAGCAAGAGGGGGCCAAACACCGGGGAGCTGTTTTTT.